The text below deals with one TCR beta chain. Its antigen is currently unknown. This record comes from a study of T cell responses to AZD1222 COVID-19 vaccine. Whole-study results and caveats: Spike-specific TCR breadth and depth went up after people got two AZD1222 doses. In the spike-specific TCR repertoire, nearly half reportedly target unmutated variant regions. Sampled repertoires all dated from after the peak T cell response.

Trimming removed 1 base at V and 4 bases at J, with 4 bases between. The CDR3 length is 13 residues. Germline V gene sequence: CDR1 MGHRA, CDR2 YSYEKL. Sequenced by immunoSEQ multiplex PCR; TCRdb stores in-frame clones only, minus some. The sample has over 90,000 clones; around 91% are singletons. The genes are TRBV4-1 and TRBJ2-2; D is unclear. Specimen: peripheral blood, collected on day 0 of AZD1222 vaccination. The clonotype comes from an adult in good health. The CDR3 loop reads CASSQGVTGELFF. CDR3 DNA: TGCGCCAGCAGCCAAGGGGTCACCGGGGAGCTGTTTTTT.